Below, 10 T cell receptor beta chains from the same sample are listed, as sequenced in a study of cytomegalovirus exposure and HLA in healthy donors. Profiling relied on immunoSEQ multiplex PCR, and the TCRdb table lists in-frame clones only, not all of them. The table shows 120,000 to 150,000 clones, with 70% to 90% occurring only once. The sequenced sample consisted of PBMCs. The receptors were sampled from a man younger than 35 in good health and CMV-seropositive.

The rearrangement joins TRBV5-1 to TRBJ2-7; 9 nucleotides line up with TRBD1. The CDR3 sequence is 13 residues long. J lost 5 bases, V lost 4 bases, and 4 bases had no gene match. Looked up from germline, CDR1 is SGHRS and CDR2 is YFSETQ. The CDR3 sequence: CASSKGDRDEQYF. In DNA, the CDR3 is TGCGCCAGCAGCAAAGGGGACAGGGACGAGCAGTACTTC.

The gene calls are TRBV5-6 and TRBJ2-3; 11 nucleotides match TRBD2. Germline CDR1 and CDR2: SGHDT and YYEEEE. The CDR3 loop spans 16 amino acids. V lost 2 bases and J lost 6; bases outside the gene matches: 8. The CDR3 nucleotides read TGTGCCAGCAGCTTAACTAGCGGGAGTGCCCAGGATACGCAGTATTTT. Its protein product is CASSLTSGSAQDTQYF.

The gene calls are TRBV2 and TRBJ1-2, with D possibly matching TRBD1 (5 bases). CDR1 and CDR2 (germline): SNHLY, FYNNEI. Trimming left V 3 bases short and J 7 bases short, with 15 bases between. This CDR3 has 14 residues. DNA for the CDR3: TGTGCCAGCAGTGAGGGTTGGGGGGGTAGTGGCTACACCTTC. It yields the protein CASSEGWGGSGYTF.

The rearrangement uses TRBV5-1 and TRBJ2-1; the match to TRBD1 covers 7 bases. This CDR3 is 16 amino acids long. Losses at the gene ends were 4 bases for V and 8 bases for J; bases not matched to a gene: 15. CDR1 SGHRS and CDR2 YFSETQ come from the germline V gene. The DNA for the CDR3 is TGCGCCAGCAGCCGAATAGGTGAGGGGGCGACCGATGAGCAGTTCTTC. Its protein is CASSRIGEGATDEQFF.

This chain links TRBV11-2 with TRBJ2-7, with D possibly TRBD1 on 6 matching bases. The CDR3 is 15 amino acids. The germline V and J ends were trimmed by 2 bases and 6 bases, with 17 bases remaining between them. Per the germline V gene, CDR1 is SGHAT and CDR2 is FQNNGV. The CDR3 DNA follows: TGTGCCAGCAGCTTAAGTCAGGGGATGGCGGCCGAGCAGTACTTC. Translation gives CASSLSQGMAAEQYF.

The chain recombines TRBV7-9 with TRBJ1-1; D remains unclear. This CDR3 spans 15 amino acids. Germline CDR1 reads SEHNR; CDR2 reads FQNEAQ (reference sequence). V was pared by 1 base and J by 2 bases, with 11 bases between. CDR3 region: CASSLGQGGNTEAFF. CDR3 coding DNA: TGTGCCAGCAGCTTAGGCCAAGGAGGCAACACTGAAGCTTTCTTT.

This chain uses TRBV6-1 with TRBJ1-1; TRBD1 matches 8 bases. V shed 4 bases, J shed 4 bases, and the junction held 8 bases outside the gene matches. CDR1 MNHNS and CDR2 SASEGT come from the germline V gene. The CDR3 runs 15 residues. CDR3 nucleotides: TGTGCCAGCAGTGCCCCCGGACAGGGTGTCACTGAAGCTTTCTTT. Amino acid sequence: CASSAPGQGVTEAFF.

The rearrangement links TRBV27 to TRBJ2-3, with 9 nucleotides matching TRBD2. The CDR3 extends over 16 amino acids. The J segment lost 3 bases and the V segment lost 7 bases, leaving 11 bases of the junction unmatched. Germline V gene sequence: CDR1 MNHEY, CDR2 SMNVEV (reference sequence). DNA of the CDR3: TGTGCCAGCACCAAAAAAGCGGGAGGCGTAACAGATACGCAGTATTTT. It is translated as CASTKKAGGVTDTQYF.

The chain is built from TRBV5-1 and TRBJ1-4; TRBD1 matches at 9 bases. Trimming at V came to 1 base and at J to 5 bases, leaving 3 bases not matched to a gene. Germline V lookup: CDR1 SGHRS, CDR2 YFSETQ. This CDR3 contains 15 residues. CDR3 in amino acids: CASSLTGQGNEKLFF. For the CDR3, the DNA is TGCGCCAGCAGCTTGACGGGACAGGGAAATGAAAAACTGTTTTTT.

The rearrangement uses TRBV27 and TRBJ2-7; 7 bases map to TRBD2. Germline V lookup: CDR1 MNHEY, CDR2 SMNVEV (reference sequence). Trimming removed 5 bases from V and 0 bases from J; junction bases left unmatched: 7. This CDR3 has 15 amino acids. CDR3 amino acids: CASSLAATISYEQYF. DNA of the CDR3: TGTGCCAGCAGTCTAGCGGCCACAATCTCCTACGAGCAGTACTTC.